This paragraph covers one T cell receptor beta chain sequence. The antigen is unknown. RNA transcripts were the template for amplifying TCR beta CDR3 regions. HTBI primers were the set used in a first-round RT-PCR of the TCR CDR3. Each CDR3 protein gets one entry after TCRdb re-called the multiplex PCR reads with MiXCR. The sample has around 400,000 distinct CDR3 sequences; approximately 25% are singletons. The data were obtained in a study of T cells in Graves' hyperthyroidism and ophthalmopathy. Findings and limits, study-wide: The majority of expanded thyroid clonotypes above 0.001 also appeared in blood.

The sequence came from a man between 45 and 60 years old with Graves' hyperthyroidism. Input material: blood.

In DNA form, the CDR3 reads TGTGCCAGCAGCGTACTCATCACAGATACGCAGTATTTT. Its protein is CASSVLITDTQYF. The V gene is TRBV12-3 or TRBV12-4, the J gene TRBJ2-3; D is undetermined. The CDR3 consists of 13 residues. V lost 6 bases to trimming and J lost 2 bases, with 9 bases between them.